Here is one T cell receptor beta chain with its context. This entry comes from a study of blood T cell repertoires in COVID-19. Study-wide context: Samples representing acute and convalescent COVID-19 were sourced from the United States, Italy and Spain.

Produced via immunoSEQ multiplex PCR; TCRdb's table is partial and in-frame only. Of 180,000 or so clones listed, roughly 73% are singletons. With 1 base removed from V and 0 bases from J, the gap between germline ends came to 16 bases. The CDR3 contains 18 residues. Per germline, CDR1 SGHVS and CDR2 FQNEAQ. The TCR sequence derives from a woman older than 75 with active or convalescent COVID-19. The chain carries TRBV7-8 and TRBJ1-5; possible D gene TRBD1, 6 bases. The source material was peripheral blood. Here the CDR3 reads CASSLDLGGLYSNQPQHF. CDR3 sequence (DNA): TGTGCCAGCAGCTTAGATCTCGGGGGGCTTTATAGCAATCAGCCCCAGCATTTT.